This T cell receptor (beta chain) was sequenced during a study of OX40 agonist ivuxolimab in advanced cancers. Study context: Participants could have had prior anti-PD-1, anti-PD-L1 or anti-CTLA-4 therapy, and 40% had some.

TCRdb's copy holds only in-frame clones and misses some; the assay was immunoSEQ multiplex PCR. The sample includes roughly 76,000 clones, more than 65% of them seen just once. V was pared by 4 bases and J by 8 bases, with 23 bases between. Per germline, CDR1 SQVTM and CDR2 ANQGSEA. The length of the CDR3 is 15 residues. This sample comprised CD4+ or CD8+ T cells sorted from blood, obtained in a trial of the OX40 agonist ivuxolimab. This TCR was sampled from an adult with an advanced solid tumor such as melanoma, head and neck, liver or kidney cancer. V usage is TRBV29-1 and J usage is TRBJ1-2; TRBD1 is a possible D gene (5 bases). Here the CDR3 DNA reads TGCAGCGTTGTGGGGTATTCTGCCGGGGCTGAGGGCTACACCTTC. Residues: CSVVGYSAGAEGYTF.